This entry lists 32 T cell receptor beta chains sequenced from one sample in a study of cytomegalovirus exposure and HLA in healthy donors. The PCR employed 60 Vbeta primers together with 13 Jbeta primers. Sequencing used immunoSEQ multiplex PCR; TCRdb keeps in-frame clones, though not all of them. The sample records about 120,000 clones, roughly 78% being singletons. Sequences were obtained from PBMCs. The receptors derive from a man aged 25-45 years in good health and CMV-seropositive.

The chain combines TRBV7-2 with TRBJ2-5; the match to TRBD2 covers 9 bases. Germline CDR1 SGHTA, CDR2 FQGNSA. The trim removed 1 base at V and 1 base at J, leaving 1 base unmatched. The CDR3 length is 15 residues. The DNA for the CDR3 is TGTGCCAGCAGCTTAGTTAGCGGGGGCCAAGAGACCCAGTACTTC. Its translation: CASSLVSGGQETQYF. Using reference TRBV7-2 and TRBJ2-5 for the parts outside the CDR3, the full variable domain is GAGVSQSPSNKVTEKGKDVELRCDPISGHTALYWYRQSLGQGLEFLIYFQGNSAPDKSGLPSDRFSAERTGGSVSTLTIQRTQQEDSAVYLCASSLVSGGQETQYFGPGTRLLVL.

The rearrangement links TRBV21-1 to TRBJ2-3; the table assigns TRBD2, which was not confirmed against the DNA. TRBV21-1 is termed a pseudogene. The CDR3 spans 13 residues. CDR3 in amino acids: CASSKEGGDTQYF. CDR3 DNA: TGTGCCAGCAGCAAAGAGGGCGGGGATACGCAGTATTTT.

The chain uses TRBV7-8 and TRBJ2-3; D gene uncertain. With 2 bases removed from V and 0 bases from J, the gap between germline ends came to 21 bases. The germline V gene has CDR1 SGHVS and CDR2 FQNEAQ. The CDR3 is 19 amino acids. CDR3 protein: CASSLIWAQQITSTDTQYF. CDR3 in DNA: TGTGCCAGCAGCTTAATTTGGGCCCAACAGATAACTAGCACAGATACGCAGTATTTT.

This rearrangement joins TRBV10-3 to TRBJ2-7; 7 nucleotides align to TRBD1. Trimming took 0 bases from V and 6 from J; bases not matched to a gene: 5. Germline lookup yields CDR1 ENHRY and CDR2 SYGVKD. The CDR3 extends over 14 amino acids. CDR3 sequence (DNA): TGTGCCATCAGTGAGTCAAGGGGGCTCCCCGAGCAGTACTTC. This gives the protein CAISESRGLPEQYF.

CDR3 loop: CASSPSPGTGHRYF. The CDR3 DNA is TGCGCCAGCAGCCCTAGCCCCGGGACAGGGCATCGGTACTTC. The chain joins TRBV4-3 to TRBJ2-7; 9 bases fit TRBD1. Germline CDR1 and CDR2: LGHNA and YSLEER. CDR3 length: 14 residues. Trimming took 4 bases from V and 12 from J; bases not matched to a gene: 13.

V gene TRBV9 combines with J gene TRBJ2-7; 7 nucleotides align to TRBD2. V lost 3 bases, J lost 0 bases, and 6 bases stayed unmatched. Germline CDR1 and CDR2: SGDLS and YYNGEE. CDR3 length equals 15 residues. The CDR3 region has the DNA TGTGCCAGCAGCGCCCGGGAGGAGAGCTCCTACGAGCAGTACTTC. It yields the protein CASSAREESSYEQYF.

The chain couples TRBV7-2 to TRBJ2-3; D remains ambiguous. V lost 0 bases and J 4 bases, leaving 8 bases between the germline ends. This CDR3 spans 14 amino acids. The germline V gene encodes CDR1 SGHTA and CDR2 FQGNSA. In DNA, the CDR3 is TGTGCCAGCAGCTTAGCGTCGGCGGCAGATACGCAGTATTTT. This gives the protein CASSLASAADTQYF.

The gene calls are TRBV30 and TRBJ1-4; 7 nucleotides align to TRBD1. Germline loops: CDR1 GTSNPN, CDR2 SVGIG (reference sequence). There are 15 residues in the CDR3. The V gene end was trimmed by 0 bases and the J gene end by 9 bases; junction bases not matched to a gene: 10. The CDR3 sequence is CAWSVRGQEAQKLFF. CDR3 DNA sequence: TGTGCCTGGAGTGTACGAGGACAGGAGGCGCAAAAACTGTTTTTT.

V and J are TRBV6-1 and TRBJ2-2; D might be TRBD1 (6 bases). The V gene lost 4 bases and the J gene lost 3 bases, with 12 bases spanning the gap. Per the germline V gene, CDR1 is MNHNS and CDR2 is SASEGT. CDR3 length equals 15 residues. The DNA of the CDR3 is TGTGCCAGCAGTGGCCGGACAGCCCACACCGGGGAGCTGTTTTTT. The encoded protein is CASSGRTAHTGELFF.

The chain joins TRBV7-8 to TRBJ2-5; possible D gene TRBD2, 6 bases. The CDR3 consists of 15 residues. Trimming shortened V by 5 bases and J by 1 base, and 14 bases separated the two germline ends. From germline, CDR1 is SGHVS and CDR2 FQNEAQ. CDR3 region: CASSPTGGIQETQYF. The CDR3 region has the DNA TGTGCCAGCAGCCCAACCGGGGGAATCCAAGAGACCCAGTACTTC.

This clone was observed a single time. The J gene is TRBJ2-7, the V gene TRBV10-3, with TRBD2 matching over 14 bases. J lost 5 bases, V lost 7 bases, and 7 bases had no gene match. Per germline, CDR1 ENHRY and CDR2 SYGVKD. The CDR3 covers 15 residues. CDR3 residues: CAINPTSGRAHEQYF. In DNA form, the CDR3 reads TGTGCCATCAACCCGACTAGCGGGAGGGCCCACGAGCAGTACTTC.

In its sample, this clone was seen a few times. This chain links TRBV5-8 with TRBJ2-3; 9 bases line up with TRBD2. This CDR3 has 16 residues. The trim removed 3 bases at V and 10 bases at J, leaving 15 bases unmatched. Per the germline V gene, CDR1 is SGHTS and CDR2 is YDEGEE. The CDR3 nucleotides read TGTGCCAGCAGCTGGCTGGCGGCAGCGGGAGGTCGGGCGCAGTATTTT. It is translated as CASSWLAAAGGRAQYF.

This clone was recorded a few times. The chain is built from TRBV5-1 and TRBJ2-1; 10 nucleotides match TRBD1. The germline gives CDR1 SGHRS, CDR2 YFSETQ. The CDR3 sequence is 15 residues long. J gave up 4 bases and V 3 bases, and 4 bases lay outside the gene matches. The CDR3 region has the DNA TGCGCCAGCAGCTGGGGACAGGGGCAATACAATGAGCAGTTCTTC. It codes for CASSWGQGQYNEQFF. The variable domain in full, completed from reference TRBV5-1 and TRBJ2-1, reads KAGVTQTPRYLIKTRGQQVTLSCSPISGHRSVSWYQQTPGQGLQFLFEYFSETQRNKGNFPGRFSGRQFSNSRSEMNVSTLELGDSALYLCASSWGQGQYNEQFFGPGTRLTVL.

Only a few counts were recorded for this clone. The CDR3 DNA reads as TGTGCCAGTAGAAAGACTAGCGGGAGTTTCTACAATGAGCAGTTCTTC. Protein sequence: CASRKTSGSFYNEQFF. The V gene is TRBV19, the J gene TRBJ2-1; 12 positions agree with TRBD2. The germline CDR1 and CDR2 sequences are LNHDA and SQIVND (reference sequence). The trim removed 6 bases at V and 3 bases at J, leaving 6 bases unmatched. This CDR3 has 16 amino acids.

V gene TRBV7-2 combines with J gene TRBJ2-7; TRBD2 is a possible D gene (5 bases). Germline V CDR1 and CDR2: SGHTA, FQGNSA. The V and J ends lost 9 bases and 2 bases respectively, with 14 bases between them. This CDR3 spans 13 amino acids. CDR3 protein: CASSGVGAYEQYF. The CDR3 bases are TGTGCCAGTTCTGGGGTGGGAGCCTACGAGCAGTACTTC.

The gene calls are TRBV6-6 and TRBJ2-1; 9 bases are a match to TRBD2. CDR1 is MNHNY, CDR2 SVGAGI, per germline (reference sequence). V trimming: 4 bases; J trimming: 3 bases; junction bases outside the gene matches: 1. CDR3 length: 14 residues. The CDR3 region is CASSLAGVYNEQFF. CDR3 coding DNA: TGTGCCAGCAGTTTAGCGGGAGTCTACAATGAGCAGTTCTTC.

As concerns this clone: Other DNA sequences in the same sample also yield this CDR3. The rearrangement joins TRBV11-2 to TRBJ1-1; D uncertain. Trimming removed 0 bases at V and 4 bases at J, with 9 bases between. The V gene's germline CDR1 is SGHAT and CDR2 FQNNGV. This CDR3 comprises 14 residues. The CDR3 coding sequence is TGTGCCAGCAGCTTAGATCGGGGAGGCACTGAAGCTTTCTTT. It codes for CASSLDRGGTEAFF.

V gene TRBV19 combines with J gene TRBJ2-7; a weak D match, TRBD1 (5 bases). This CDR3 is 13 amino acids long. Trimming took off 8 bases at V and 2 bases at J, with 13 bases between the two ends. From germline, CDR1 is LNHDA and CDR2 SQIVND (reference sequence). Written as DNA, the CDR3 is TGTGCCAGTCGTGGCCAGGGCACCTACGAGCAGTACTTC. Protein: CASRGQGTYEQYF.

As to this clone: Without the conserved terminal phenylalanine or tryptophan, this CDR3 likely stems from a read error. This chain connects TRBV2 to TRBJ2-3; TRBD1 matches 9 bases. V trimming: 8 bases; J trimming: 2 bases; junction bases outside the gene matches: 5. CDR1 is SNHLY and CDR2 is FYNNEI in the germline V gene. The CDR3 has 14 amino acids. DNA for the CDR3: TGTGCCAGCGGGGACAGGGTTAACACAGATACGCAGTATCTT. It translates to CASGDRVNTDTQYL.

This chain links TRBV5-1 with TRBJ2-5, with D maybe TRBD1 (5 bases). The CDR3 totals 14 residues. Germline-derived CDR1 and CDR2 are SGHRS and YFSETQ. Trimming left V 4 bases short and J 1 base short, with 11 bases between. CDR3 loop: CASSLTVSQETQYF. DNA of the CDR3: TGCGCCAGCAGCCTGACAGTTTCCCAAGAGACCCAGTACTTC.

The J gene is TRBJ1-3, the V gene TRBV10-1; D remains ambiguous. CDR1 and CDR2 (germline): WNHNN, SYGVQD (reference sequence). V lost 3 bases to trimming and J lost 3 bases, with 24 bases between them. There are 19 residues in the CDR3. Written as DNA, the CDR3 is TGCGCCAGCAGTGATTTCGCGACTTTCGGGATCAGGAATGGAAACACCATATATTTT. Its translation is CASSDFATFGIRNGNTIYF.

The CDR3 sequence: CASRNRRESYNEQFF. Here the CDR3 DNA reads TGTGCCAGCAGAAACCGGCGGGAGTCCTACAATGAGCAGTTCTTC. The V call is TRBV7-2, the J call TRBJ2-1, with 7 bases identical to TRBD2. The germline V gene encodes CDR1 SGHTA and CDR2 FQGNSA. The ends lost 6 bases at V and 1 base at J; junction bases unmatched: 6. The CDR3 runs to 15 residues.

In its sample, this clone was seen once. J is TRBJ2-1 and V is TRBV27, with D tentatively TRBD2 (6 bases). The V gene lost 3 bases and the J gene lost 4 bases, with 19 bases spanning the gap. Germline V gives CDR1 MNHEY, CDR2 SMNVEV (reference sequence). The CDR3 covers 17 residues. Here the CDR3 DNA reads TGTGCCAGCAGTTTTTTCACAACGGGAGCCTTATACAATGAGCAGTTCTTC. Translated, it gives CASSFFTTGALYNEQFF.

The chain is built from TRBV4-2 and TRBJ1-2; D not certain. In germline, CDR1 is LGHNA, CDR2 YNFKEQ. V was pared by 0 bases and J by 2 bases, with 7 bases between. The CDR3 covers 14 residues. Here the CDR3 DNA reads TGTGCCAGCAGCCAAGATCGGCGGAACTATGGCTACACCTTC. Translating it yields CASSQDRRNYGYTF.

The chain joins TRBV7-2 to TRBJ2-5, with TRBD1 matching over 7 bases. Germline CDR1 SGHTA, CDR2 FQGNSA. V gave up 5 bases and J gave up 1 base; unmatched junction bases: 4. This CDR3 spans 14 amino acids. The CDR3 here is CASSVGTAQETQYF. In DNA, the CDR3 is TGTGCCAGCAGCGTTGGGACAGCCCAAGAGACCCAGTACTTC.

This chain's CDR3 is CASSRGTGTSGNTIYF. CDR3 DNA sequence: TGTGCCAGCAGTCGGGGGACAGGAACCTCTGGAAACACCATATATTTT. The J gene is TRBJ1-3, the V gene TRBV27; 8 nucleotides line up with TRBD1. Germline-derived CDR1 and CDR2 are MNHEY and SMNVEV (reference sequence). This CDR3 contains 16 residues. V lost 5 bases and J lost 0; bases outside the gene matches: 6.

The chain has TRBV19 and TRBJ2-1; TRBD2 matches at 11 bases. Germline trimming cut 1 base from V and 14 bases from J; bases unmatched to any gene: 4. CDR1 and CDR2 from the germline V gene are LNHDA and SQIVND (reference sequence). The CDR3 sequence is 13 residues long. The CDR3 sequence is CASSIGLAGWEFF. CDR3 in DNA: TGTGCCAGTAGTATAGGACTAGCGGGATGGGAGTTCTTC.

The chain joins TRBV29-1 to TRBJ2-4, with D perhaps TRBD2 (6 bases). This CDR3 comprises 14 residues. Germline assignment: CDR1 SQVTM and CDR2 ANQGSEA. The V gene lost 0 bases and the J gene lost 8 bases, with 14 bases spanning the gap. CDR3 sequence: CSVEDPGGEDIQYF. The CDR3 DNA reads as TGCAGCGTTGAAGATCCTGGCGGGGAGGACATTCAGTACTTC. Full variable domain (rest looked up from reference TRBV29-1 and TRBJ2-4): SAVISQKPSRDICQRGTSLTIQCQVDSQVTMMFWYRQQPGQSLTLIATANQGSEATYESGFVIDKFPISRPNLTFSTLTVSNMSPEDSSIYLCSVEDPGGEDIQYFGAGTRLSVL.

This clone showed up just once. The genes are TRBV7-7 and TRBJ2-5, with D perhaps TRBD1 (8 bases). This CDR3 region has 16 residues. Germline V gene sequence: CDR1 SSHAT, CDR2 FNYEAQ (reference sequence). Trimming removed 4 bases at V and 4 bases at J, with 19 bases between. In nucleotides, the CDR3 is TGTGCCAGCAGCTCGATCGGACAGGGAGGGCCAGAGACCCAGTACTTC. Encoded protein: CASSSIGQGGPETQYF. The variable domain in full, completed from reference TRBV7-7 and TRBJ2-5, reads GAGVSQSPRYKVTKRGQDVTLRCDPISSHATLYWYQQALGQGPEFLTYFNYEAQPDKSGLPSDRFSAERPEGSISTLTIQRTEQRDSAMYRCASSSIGQGGPETQYFGPGTRLLVL.

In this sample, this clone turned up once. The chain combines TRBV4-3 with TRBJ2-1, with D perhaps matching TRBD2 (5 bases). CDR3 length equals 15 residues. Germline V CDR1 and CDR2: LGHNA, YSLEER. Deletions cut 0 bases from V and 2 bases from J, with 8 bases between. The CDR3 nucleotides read TGCGCCAGCAGCCAAGAAACGGGAACCTACAATGAGCAGTTCTTC. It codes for CASSQETGTYNEQFF.

This CDR3 reads CASSARSNEQFF. For the CDR3, the DNA is TGTGCCAGCAGTGCTAGAAGCAATGAGCAGTTCTTC. The chain employs TRBV27 and TRBJ2-1; D unclear. The V and J ends lost 5 bases and 6 bases respectively, with 8 bases between them. Germline V CDR1 and CDR2: MNHEY, SMNVEV (reference sequence). The CDR3 runs 12 residues.

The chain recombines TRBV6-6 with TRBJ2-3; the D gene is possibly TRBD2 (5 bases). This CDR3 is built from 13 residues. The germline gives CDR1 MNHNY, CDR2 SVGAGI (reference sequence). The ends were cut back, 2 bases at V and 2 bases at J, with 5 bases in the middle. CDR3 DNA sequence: TGTGCCAGCAGTTACGACTACACAGATACGCAGTATTTT. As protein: CASSYDYTDTQYF.